This T cell receptor (beta chain) was sequenced in a study of T cell repertoires in cytomegalovirus infection. As for the study in general: From public TCR beta signatures came an indication of both CMV infection and matching HLA type.

TCRdb ran MiXCR on the reads and lists one entry per CDR3 protein. The sample yields nearly 550,000 distinct CDR3 sequences, more than 15% seen once. Whole-study findings and limits: Summed frequency of shared TCR beta families picked out CMV carriers who also had the relevant HLA. HLA-C-restricted CMV clonotypes gave the most frequent clonotype in two of eight donors.

Germline V gene lookup returns CDR1 MGHRA and CDR2 YSYEKL. With 6 bases clipped from V and 0 bases from J, the junction kept 9 bases outside the gene matches. The CDR3 is 16 amino acids. In the case of this clonotype: Its antigen is not known.

The chain links TRBV4-1 to TRBJ2-3; the match to TRBD1 covers 7 bases. Sequencing input: CD8+ T cells from PBMCs. The receptor was derived from a human donor in good health (CMV status not recorded). Some clones in this sample may be carry-over from other donors' samples. The CDR3 loop is CASRGTAFPSTDTQYF. CDR3 DNA sequence: TGCGCCAGCAGAGGGACAGCGTTCCCTAGCACAGATACGCAGTATTTT.